The rows below give T cell receptor beta chains drawn from one sample of a study of T cells in Graves' hyperthyroidism and ophthalmopathy. MiXCR was run by TCRdb on the multiplex PCR reads, yielding one entry per CDR3 protein. The table lists roughly 380,000 distinct CDR3 sequences, approximately 13% of them singletons, with 5% to 6% in the top ten. The sample consisted of blood. These receptors were taken from a woman aged 18-35 years with Graves' hyperthyroidism. Each CDR3 is given with its conserved first and last residue. Expanded clones get a size class; other rows say once, few or many, or leave the size out.

v_gene	j_gene	abundance	CDR3aa
TRBV12-3/TRBV12-4	TRBJ1-2	many	CASSYTPSTGERGGYTF
TRBV7-2	TRBJ2-7	many	CASSVVGGDKPYEQYF
TRBV30	TRBJ1-5	once	CAWSVGPSRVLIQPQHF
TRBV6-4	TRBJ2-1	-	CASSEMSGSVNEQFF
TRBV5-1	TRBJ2-1	many	CASSLEATGVGNEQFF
TRBV6-1	TRBJ1-2	many	CASSLDYMGYGYTF
TRBV2	TRBJ2-1	many	CASSAASPLAGISHEQFF
TRBV6-6	TRBJ1-4	few	CASSYSIGGARTNEKLFF
TRBV3-1	TRBJ1-1	many	CASSRTGGGNTEAFF
TRBV29-1	TRBJ1-1	many	CSVEGLRLNTEAFF
TRBV5-4	TRBJ2-5	-	CASSLDGGSGVETQYF
TRBV11-2	TRBJ1-6	-	CASSLRGARSYNSPLHF
TRBV12-3/TRBV12-4	TRBJ1-5	many	CASSSFLPGLPTDQPQHF
TRBV3-1	TRBJ1-2	many	CASSQGGQGSGYTF
TRBV3-1	TRBJ2-7	many	CASSQSEGGPAYEQYF
TRBV28	TRBJ2-7	many	CASSIGTYEQYF
TRBV7-6	TRBJ2-1	many	CASSPIGTSGGSSYNEQFF
TRBV25-1	TRBJ2-1	-	CASTSGLGDEQFF
TRBV7-3	TRBJ1-2	many	CASSLTGQGDYGYTF
TRBV6-1	TRBJ1-2	many	CASSATGEGYGYTF
TRBV19	TRBJ2-7	-	CASSETVAYEQYF
TRBV29-1	TRBJ1-6	-	CSVQMGSYNSPLHF
TRBV18	TRBJ1-1	few	CASSPPGGKNTEAFF
TRBV27	TRBJ2-3	many	CASSLGRRGTDTQYF
TRBV20-1	TRBJ1-4	many	CSASEAGGGIRGKLFF
TRBV10-3	TRBJ1-6	many	CAIKARGYDSPLHF
TRBV7-9	TRBJ2-1	many	CASSLEAASYNEQFF
TRBV7-9	TRBJ2-3	few	CASSSRTGEDTQYF
TRBV6-2/TRBV6-3	TRBJ2-7	many	CASSTSRDREYEQYF
TRBV12-3/TRBV12-4	TRBJ2-2	many	CASSSGLTRELFF
TRBV30	TRBJ2-7	few	CAWSPRVQGILYEQYF
TRBV2	TRBJ1-3	many	CASAYDLPGNTIYF
TRBV5-4	TRBJ2-1	few	CASSLVTSGYNEQFF
TRBV4-3	TRBJ2-2	-	CASSPGTGWAGELFF
TRBV29-1	TRBJ1-1	-	CSVRIFGNTEAFF
TRBV6-1	TRBJ1-1	-	CASGKDRLNTEAFF
TRBV20-1	TRBJ2-1	many	CSARDRQAGEQFF
TRBV7-8	TRBJ1-1	many	CASSLRDSMNTEAFF
TRBV10-2	TRBJ2-2	many	CASTPKLAGEVTGELFF
TRBV14	TRBJ2-1	many	CASSSNTVSGAYNEQFF
TRBV7-2	TRBJ2-2	-	CASSSEGWELFF
TRBV7-2	TRBJ2-1	many	CASSLVGTSGRSEQFF
TRBV28	TRBJ2-5	many	CASSLEQGLLSETQYF
TRBV30	TRBJ1-1	many	CAWSPDRNTEAFF